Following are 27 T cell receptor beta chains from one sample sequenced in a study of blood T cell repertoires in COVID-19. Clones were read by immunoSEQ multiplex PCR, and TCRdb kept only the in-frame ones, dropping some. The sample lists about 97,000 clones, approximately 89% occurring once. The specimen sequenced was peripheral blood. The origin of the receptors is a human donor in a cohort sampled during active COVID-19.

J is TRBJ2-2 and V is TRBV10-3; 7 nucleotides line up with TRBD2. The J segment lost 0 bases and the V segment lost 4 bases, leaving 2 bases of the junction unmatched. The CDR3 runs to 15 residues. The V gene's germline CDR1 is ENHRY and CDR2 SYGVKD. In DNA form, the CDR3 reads TGTGCCATCAGTGGGGAGGGTTCGAACACCGGGGAGCTGTTTTTT. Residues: CAISGEGSNTGELFF.

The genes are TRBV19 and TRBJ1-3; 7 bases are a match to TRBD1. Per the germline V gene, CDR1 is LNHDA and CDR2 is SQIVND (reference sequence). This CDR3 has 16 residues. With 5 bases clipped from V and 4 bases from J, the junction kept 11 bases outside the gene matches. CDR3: CASSLTTGMVGNTIYF. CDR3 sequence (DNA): TGTGCCAGTAGTCTAACGACAGGGATGGTGGGAAACACCATATATTTT.

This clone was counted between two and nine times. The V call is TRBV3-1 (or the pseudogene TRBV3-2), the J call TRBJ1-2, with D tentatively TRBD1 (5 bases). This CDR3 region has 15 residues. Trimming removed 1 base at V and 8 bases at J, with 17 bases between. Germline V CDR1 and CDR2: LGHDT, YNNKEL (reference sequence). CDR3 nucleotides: TGTGCCAGCAGCCAAGGATCGTACGGGGGGGAAGGCTACACCTTC. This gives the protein CASSQGSYGGEGYTF.

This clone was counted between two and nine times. The chain's CDR3 is CASSEDRSNYGYTF. In DNA, the CDR3 is TGCGCCAGCAGCGAGGACAGATCTAACTATGGCTACACCTTC. V and J are TRBV5-1 and TRBJ1-2, with D perhaps matching TRBD1 (6 bases). The germline CDR1 and CDR2 sequences are SGHRS and YFSETQ. The V end lost 4 bases, the J end lost 0 bases, and 10 bases lay between the germline ends. The CDR3 is made up of 14 amino acids.

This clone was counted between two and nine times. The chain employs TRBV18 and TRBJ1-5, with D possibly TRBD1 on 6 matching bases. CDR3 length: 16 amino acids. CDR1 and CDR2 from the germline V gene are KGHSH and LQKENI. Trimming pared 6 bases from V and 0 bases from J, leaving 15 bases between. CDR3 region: CASSSGTRTSNQPQHF. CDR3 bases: TGTGCCAGCTCGAGTGGGACACGGACTAGCAATCAGCCCCAGCATTTT.

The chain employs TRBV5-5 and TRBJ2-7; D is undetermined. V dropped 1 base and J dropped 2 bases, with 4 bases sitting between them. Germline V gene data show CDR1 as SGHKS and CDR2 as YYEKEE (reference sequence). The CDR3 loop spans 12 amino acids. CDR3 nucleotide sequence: TGTGCCAGCAGCTTGACTACCTACGAGCAGTACTTC. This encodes CASSLTTYEQYF.

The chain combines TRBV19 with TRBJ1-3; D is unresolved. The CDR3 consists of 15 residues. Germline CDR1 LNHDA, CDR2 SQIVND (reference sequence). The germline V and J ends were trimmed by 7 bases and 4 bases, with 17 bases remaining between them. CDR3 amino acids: CASTALYRGGNTIYF. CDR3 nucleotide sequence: TGTGCCAGTACCGCTTTGTACCGAGGCGGAAACACCATATATTTT.

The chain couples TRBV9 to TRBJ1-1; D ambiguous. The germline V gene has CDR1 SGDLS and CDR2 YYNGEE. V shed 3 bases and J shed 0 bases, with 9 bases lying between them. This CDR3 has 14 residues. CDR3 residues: CASSADGMNTEAFF. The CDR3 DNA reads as TGTGCCAGCAGCGCGGACGGGATGAACACTGAAGCTTTCTTT.

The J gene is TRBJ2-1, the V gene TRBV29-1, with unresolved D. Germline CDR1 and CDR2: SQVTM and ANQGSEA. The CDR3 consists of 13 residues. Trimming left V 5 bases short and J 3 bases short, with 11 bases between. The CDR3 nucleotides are TGCAGCGTTATATTTGCGGTCTACAATGAGCAGTTCTTC. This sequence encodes CSVIFAVYNEQFF.

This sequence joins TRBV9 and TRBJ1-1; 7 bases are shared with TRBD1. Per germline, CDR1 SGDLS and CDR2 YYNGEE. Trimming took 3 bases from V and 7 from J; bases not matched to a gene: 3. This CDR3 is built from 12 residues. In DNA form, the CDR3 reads TGTGCCAGCAGCGGGCAGGGGGTTGAAGCTTTCTTT. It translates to CASSGQGVEAFF.

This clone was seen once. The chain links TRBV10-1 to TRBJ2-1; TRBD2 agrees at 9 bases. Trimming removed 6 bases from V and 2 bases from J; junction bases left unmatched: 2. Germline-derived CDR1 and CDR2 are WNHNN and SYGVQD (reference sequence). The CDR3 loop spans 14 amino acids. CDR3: CASSPSGTYNEQFF. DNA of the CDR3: TGCGCCAGCAGCCCTAGCGGGACCTACAATGAGCAGTTCTTC.

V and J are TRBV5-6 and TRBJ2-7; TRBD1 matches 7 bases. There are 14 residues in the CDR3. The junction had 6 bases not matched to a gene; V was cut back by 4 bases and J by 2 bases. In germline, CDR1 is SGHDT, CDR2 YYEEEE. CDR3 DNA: TGTGCCAGCAGCCGCTCGGGACAGCCCTACGAGCAGTACTTC. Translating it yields CASSRSGQPYEQYF.

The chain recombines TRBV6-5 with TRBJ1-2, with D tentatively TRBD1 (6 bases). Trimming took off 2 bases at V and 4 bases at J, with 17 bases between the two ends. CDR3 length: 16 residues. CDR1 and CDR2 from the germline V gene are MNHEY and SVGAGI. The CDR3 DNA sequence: TGTGCCAGCAGTTACCAGGCCGACAGGTCAGCCTATGGCTACACCTTC. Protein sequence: CASSYQADRSAYGYTF.

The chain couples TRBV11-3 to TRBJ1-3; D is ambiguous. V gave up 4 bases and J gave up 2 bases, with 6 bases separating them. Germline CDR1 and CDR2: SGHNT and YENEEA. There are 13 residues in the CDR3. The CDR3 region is CASSSGAGNTIYF. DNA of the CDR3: TGTGCCAGCAGCTCCGGGGCTGGAAACACCATATATTTT.

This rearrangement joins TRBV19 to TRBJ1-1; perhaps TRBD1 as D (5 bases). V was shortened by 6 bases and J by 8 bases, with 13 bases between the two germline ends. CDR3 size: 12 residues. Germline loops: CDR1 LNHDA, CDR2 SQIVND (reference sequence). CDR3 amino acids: CASRGQGTEAFF. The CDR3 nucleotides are TGTGCCAGTAGGGGTCAGGGAACGGAAGCTTTCTTT. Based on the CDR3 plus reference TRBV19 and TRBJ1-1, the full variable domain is DGGITQSPKYLFRKEGQNVTLSCEQNLNHDAMYWYRQDPGQGLRLIYYSQIVNDFQKGDIAEGYSVSREKKESFPLTVTSAQKNPTAFYLCASRGQGTEAFFGQGTRLTVV.

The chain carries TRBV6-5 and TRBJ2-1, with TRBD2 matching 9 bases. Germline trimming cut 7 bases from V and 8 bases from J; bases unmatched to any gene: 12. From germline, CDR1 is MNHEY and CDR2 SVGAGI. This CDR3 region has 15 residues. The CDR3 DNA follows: TGTGCCAGCAAAGGGTGGGCTAGCGGGAAGCATGAGCAGTTCTTC. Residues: CASKGWASGKHEQFF.

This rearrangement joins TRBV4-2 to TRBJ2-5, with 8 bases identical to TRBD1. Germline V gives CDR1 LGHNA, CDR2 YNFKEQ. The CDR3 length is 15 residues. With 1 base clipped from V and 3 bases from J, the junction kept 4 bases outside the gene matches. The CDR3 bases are TGTGCCAGCAGCCAAGTAGCGACAGGGGAAGAGACCCAGTACTTC. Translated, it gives CASSQVATGEETQYF.

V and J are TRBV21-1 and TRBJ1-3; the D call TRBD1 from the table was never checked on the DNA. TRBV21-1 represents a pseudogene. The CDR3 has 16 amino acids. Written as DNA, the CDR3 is TGTGCCACAATCCAGGGACAGGGGGTCTCTGGAAACACCATATATTTT. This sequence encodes CATIQGQGVSGNTIYF.

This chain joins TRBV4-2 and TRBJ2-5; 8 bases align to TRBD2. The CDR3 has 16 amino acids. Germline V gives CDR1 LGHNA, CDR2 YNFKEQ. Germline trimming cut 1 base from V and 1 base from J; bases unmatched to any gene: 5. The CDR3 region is CASSQALAGLQETQYF. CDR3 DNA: TGTGCCAGCAGCCAAGCGCTAGCGGGTCTCCAAGAGACCCAGTACTTC.

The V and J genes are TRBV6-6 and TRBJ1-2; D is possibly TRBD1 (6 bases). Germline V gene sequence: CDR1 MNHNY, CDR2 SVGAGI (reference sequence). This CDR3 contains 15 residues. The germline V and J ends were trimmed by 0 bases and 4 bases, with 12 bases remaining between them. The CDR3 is CASSYSAGAGYGYTF. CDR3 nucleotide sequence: TGTGCCAGCAGTTACTCAGCGGGGGCAGGCTATGGCTACACCTTC.

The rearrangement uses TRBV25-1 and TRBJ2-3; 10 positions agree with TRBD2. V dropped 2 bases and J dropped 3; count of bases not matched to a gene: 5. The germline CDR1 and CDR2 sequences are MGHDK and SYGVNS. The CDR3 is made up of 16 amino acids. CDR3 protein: CASSEDSGRLTDTQYF. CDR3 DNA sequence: TGTGCCAGCAGTGAAGATAGCGGGAGGCTAACAGATACGCAGTATTTT. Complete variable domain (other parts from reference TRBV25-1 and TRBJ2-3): EADIYQTPRYLVIGTGKKITLECSQTMGHDKMYWYQQDPGMELHLIHYSYGVNSTEKGDLSSESTVSRIRTEHFPLTLESARPSHTSQYLCASSEDSGRLTDTQYFGPGTRLTVL.

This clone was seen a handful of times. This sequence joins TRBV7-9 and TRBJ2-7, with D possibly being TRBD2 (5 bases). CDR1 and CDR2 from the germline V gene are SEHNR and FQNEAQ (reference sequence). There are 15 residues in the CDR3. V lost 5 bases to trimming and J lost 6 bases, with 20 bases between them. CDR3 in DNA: TGTGCCAGCAGCACGAGGGTCACCGATTTCCGCGAGCAGTACTTC. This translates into CASSTRVTDFREQYF.

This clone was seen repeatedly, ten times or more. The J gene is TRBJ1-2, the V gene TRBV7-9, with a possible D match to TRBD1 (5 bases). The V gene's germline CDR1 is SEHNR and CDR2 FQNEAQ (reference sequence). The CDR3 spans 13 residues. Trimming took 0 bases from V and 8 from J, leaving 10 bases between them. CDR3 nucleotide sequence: TGTGCCAGCAGCTTAGCGGGGAGGGGAGGCTACACCTTC. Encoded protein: CASSLAGRGGYTF.

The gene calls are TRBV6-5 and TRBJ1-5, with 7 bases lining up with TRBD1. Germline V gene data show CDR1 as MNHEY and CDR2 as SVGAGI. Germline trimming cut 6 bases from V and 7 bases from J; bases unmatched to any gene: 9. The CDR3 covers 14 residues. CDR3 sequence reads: CASSRDRARQPQHF. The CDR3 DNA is TGTGCCAGCAGCCGCGACAGGGCTAGGCAGCCCCAGCATTTT.

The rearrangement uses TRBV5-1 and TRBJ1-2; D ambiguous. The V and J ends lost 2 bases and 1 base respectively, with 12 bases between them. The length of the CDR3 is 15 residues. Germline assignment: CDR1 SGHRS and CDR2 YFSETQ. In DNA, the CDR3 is TGCGCCAGCAGCTTTGCGGAGAATTTTAACTATGGCTACACCTTC. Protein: CASSFAENFNYGYTF. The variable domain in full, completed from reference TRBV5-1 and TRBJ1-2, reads KAGVTQTPRYLIKTRGQQVTLSCSPISGHRSVSWYQQTPGQGLQFLFEYFSETQRNKGNFPGRFSGRQFSNSRSEMNVSTLELGDSALYLCASSFAENFNYGYTFGSGTRLTVV.

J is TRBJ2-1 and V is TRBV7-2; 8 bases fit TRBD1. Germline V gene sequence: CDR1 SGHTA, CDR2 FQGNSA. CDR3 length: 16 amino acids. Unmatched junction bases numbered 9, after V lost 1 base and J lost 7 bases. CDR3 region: CASSLDPGTGGNEQFF. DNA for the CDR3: TGTGCCAGCAGCTTAGATCCCGGGACAGGCGGGAATGAGCAGTTCTTC.

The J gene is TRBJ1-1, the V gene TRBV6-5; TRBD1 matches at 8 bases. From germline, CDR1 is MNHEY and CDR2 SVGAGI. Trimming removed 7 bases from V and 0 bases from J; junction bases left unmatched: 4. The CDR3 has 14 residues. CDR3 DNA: TGTGCCAGCACCCGGACAGGGATGAACACTGAAGCTTTCTTT. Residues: CASTRTGMNTEAFF.